Detailed here is one T cell receptor (beta chain). This receptor's antigen is unknown. Base-call qualities are not available, and no considerably larger clone is one nucleotide away. Inclusive of the bounding cysteine and phenylalanine, the CDR3 is 14 residues long. Only the CDR3 portion is preserved as DNA: 42 bases, with reading frame beginning at the first base. The germline V gene (reference sequence) gives CDR1 as SEHNR and CDR2 as FQNEAQ. The trim is 6 bases for V and 9 bases for J, with a gap of 15 bases between the germline ends. TCRbeta CDR3 regions were amplified from genomic DNA by means of the immunoSEQ Assay, a bias-controlled multiplex PCR. Per the original workflow: Nucleated cell counts per sample were estimated from amplification of reference gene primers within the assay. Sequence reads were collapsed and filtered to measure the absolute abundance of every unique TCRbeta CDR3 rearrangement. Productive Simpson clonality was computed per sample as the square root of Simpson's diversity index over productive rearrangements. This is the immuneACCESS table as TCRdb keeps it, with only in-frame sequences that have V and J called. A part of the clones is gone; compared with another copy, unresolved V genes explain less than half, and the rest is unexplained. The V and J calls and clone size come from that table; D and trimming were worked out from the DNA. For this sample the table gives over 90,000 clones, of which about 86% were detected only once. Over 10% of the sample lies in the top ten.

This specimen belongs to a study of blood T cell repertoires in COVID-19 (dated by TCRdb to about 2020). In the study overall: Samples from collaborators originated in the United States, Italy and Spain and spanned both the acute and convalescent phases of COVID-19. The sample metadata nearly always contained a de-identified subject ID, COVID-19 status, age in years and sex. The material from the prospective study consisted of cDNA or gDNA derived from T cells, B-cell-depleted T cells, or PBMCs. Where available, HLA class I and class II types were taken from metadata supplied by the sample provider and were not determined by assay-based typing. Samples were obtained from the ongoing ImmuneRACE study (first 160 participants) and from 1,200 or so subjects provided by 6 global collaborators. The dataset comprised deeply sampled blood TCRbeta repertoires from subjects exposed to, actively infected with, or recovered from COVID-19. The repertoires were released in a freely available public database meant as a resource for research on the immune response to SARS-CoV-2.

Beyond this particular receptor, the publication reports: The quantity of clinical and demographic metadata differed by source and by participant and was supplied without curation.

Collaborating institutions collected whole blood in K2EDTA tubes following their own protocols. For TCRbeta analysis, collaborators shipped samples as frozen whole blood, isolated PBMCs, or DNA extracted from either of those sample types. Source material: peripheral blood. The chain employs TRBV7-9 and TRBJ1-6; matching of 6 bases hints at TRBD1 as the D gene. The receptor was derived from a woman aged 60-75 years in a cohort sampled during active or convalescent COVID-19. CDR3 protein: CASSPGVLSSPLHF. The nucleotide sequence is given as TGTGCCAGCAGTCCAGGGGTGTTGAGTTCACCCCTCCACTTT.